The 13 T cell receptor beta chains listed next were all sequenced from one sample in a study of T cell responses to AZD1222 COVID-19 vaccine. This table comes from immunoSEQ multiplex PCR, and its TCRdb copy is limited to in-frame clones, with some not included. The repertoire includes fewer than 150,000 clones, 80% to 90% of them detected once, and approximately 8% sits in the top ten. This specimen consisted of peripheral blood, obtained on day 0 of AZD1222 vaccination. These TCRs come from an adult in good health.

This clone was recorded once. This CDR3 reads CASSGRQGALFIEQYF. The DNA of the CDR3 is TGTGCCAGCAGTGGACGACAGGGAGCGCTGTTCATCGAGCAGTACTTC. The chain couples TRBV6-1 to TRBJ2-7; 7 bases are a match to TRBD1. Trimming took 4 bases from V and 6 from J; bases not matched to a gene: 15. CDR3 length: 16 amino acids. Germline V gene lookup returns CDR1 MNHNS and CDR2 SASEGT.

The chain has TRBV29-1 and TRBJ1-1, with TRBD1 matching 8 bases. There are 13 residues in the CDR3. V trimming: 7 bases; J trimming: 0 bases; junction bases outside the gene matches: 4. Looked up from germline, CDR1 is SQVTM and CDR2 is ANQGSEA. Written as DNA, the CDR3 is TGCAGCGCCTGGGACAGGATGAACACTGAAGCTTTCTTT. Amino acid sequence: CSAWDRMNTEAFF.

This clone is a singleton in its sample. This chain connects TRBV7-2 to TRBJ2-1, with D possibly being TRBD1 (5 bases). Trimming took off 5 bases at V and 5 bases at J, with 16 bases between the two ends. This CDR3 comprises 15 residues. Germline V gene data show CDR1 as SGHTA and CDR2 as FQGNSA. The DNA for the CDR3 is TGTGCCAGCAGCAAAGAAGGGGTTGCCGACAATGAGCAGTTCTTC. Its protein product is CASSKEGVADNEQFF.

V gene TRBV5-5 combines with J gene TRBJ1-4; 7 nucleotides align to TRBD1. Germline V lookup: CDR1 SGHKS, CDR2 YYEKEE (reference sequence). The CDR3 sequence is 16 residues long. V shed 3 bases and J 4 bases; nucleotides not matched to a gene: 9. This CDR3 is CASSSGTGTVNEKLFF. CDR3 nucleotide sequence: TGTGCCAGCAGCTCAGGGACCGGGACAGTTAATGAAAAACTGTTTTTT.

This clone showed up just a few times. The chain combines TRBV19 with TRBJ2-5; D ambiguous. V shed 3 bases and J shed 1 base, with 6 bases lying between them. The CDR3 loop spans 13 amino acids. Germline-derived CDR1 and CDR2 are LNHDA and SQIVND (reference sequence). CDR3 amino acids: CASSIGLQETQYF. The CDR3, as DNA: TGTGCCAGTAGTATCGGTCTCCAAGAGACCCAGTACTTC.

The V call is TRBV28, the J call TRBJ2-1, with D possibly matching TRBD2 (6 bases). In germline, CDR1 is MDHEN, CDR2 SYDVKM. V lost 4 bases and J 13 bases, leaving 17 bases between the germline ends. CDR3 length: 13 residues. The DNA for the CDR3 is TGTGCCAGCAGTTCCTCCGGGACTTCGAATCAGTTCTTC. This encodes CASSSSGTSNQFF.

The chain recombines TRBV7-6 with TRBJ2-7, with D perhaps TRBD2 (5 bases). Deletions cut 7 bases from V and 2 bases from J, with 21 bases between. Germline lookup yields CDR1 SGHVS and CDR2 FNYEAQ. The CDR3 loop spans 16 amino acids. The DNA for the CDR3 is TGTGCCAGCACCCTCGGTGGAGGCAAGGGCCCCTACGAGCAGTACTTC. This codes for CASTLGGGKGPYEQYF. The complete variable domain, with remaining parts taken from reference TRBV7-6 and TRBJ2-7, reads GAGVSQSPRYKVTKRGQDVALRCDPISGHVSLYWYRQALGQGPEFLTYFNYEAQQDKSGLPNDRFSAERPEGSISTLTIQRTEQRDSAMYRCASTLGGGKGPYEQYFGPGTRLTVT.

The gene calls are TRBV30 and TRBJ2-1; 8 positions match TRBD2. Germline-derived CDR1 and CDR2 are GTSNPN and SVGIG (reference sequence). V lost 2 bases and J lost 4; bases outside the gene matches: 7. The CDR3 is made up of 15 amino acids. The CDR3 sequence: CAWSRGGGLYNEQFF. Written as DNA, the CDR3 is TGTGCCTGGAGTCGGGGCGGGGGGCTTTACAATGAGCAGTTCTTC. Full variable domain (rest looked up from reference TRBV30 and TRBJ2-1): SQTIHQWPATLVQPVGSPLSLECTVEGTSNPNLYWYRQAAGRGLQLLFYSVGIGQISSEVPQNLSASRPQDRQFILSSKKLLLSDSGFYLCAWSRGGGLYNEQFFGPGTRLTVL.

The chain carries TRBV5-6 and TRBJ1-1, with a weak D call TRBD1 (6 bases). Between the trimmed V and J ends, which lost 3 bases and 5 bases, there was a span of 8 bases. This CDR3 is 12 amino acids long. Per the germline V gene, CDR1 is SGHDT and CDR2 is YYEEEE. CDR3: CASSYTGTEAFF. CDR3 bases: TGTGCCAGCAGCTATACAGGGACTGAAGCTTTCTTT.

This chain links TRBV7-9 with TRBJ2-4; possibly TRBD1 for D (6 bases). CDR1 and CDR2 from the germline V gene are SEHNR and FQNEAQ (reference sequence). The CDR3 spans 16 residues. The V end was cut by 5 bases, the J end by 2 bases, with 16 bases between. Here the CDR3 reads CASSIRTDLPKNIQYF. The CDR3 DNA reads as TGTGCCAGCAGCATACGGACAGACTTACCCAAAAACATTCAGTACTTC. The full variable domain, its missing parts supplied by reference TRBV7-9 and TRBJ2-4, is DTGVSQNPRHKITKRGQNVTFRCDPISEHNRLYWYRQTLGQGPEFLTYFQNEAQLEKSRLLSDRFSAERPKGSFSTLEIQRTEQGDSAMYLCASSIRTDLPKNIQYFGAGTRLSVL.

This clone has only one observation. The chain carries TRBV5-8 and TRBJ1-2; D call uncertain. Trimming pared 4 bases from V and 0 bases from J, leaving 10 bases between. The CDR3 loop spans 14 amino acids. Germline-derived CDR1 and CDR2 are SGHTS and YDEGEE. The CDR3 DNA follows: TGTGCCAGCAGCCGGTTGTCGTCTAACTATGGCTACACCTTC. Protein product: CASSRLSSNYGYTF.

The CDR3 bases are TGCGCCAGCAGCCGGGGGGCGCCCGGAAATCAAGATACGCAGTATTTT. Encoded protein: CASSRGAPGNQDTQYF. The chain employs TRBV5-1 and TRBJ2-3, with D possibly TRBD2 on 7 matching bases. This CDR3 has 16 residues. V was cut by 4 bases and J by 5 bases, with 20 bases left in between. Per germline, CDR1 SGHRS and CDR2 YFSETQ.

The rearrangement uses TRBV5-1 and TRBJ2-1; D gene unclear. The CDR3 is 9 residues long. Per the germline V gene, CDR1 is SGHRS and CDR2 is YFSETQ. V gave up 4 bases and J gave up 10 bases, with 3 bases separating them. The CDR3: CASSREQFF. The CDR3 coding sequence is TGCGCCAGCAGCAGGGAGCAGTTCTTC.